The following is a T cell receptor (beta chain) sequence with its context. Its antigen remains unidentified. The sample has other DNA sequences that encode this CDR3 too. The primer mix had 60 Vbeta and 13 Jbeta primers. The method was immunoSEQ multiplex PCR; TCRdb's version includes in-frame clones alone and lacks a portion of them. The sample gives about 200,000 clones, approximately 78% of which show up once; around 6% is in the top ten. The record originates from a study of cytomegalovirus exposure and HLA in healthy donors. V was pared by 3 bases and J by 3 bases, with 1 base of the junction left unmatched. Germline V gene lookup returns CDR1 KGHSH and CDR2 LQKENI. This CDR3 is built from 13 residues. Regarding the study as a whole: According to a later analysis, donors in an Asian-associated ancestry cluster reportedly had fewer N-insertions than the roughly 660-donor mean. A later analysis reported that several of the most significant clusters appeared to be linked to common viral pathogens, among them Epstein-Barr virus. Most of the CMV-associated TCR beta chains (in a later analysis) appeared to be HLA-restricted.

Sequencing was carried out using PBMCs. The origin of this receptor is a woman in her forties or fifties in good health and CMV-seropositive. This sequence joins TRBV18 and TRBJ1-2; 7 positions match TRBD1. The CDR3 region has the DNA TGTGCCAGCTCACCTCAGGGGGACTATGGCTACACCTTC. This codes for CASSPQGDYGYTF.